This TCR beta chain was found in a study of cytomegalovirus exposure and HLA in healthy donors. Study at large: Unique TCRs numbering around 85 million, obtained from HLA-typed donors, made up an early data release.

Findings of the study overall: The only immune exposure information that was available was CMV serostatus.

CDR1 and CDR2 (germline): SGHDT, YYEEEE. This CDR3 comprises 15 residues. V was shortened by 0 bases and J by 7 bases, with 14 bases between the two germline ends. A few counts support this clone. Antigen unknown. It was with 60 Vbeta and 13 Jbeta primers that the PCR ran. As processed by the authors: In a later analysis, around 10 million of approximately 80 million unique beta chains occurred in at least two donors. Sequencing was performed with immunoSEQ multiplex PCR; in TCRdb, only in-frame clones are kept and a portion is missing. Clonal size and the V and J genes are those of that table, whereas D and trimming came from the DNA. The sample records 150,000 or so clones, roughly 84% being singletons.

The chain employs TRBV5-6 and TRBJ1-5; D remains ambiguous. Material for sequencing was PBMCs. The TCR sequence derives from a man under 40 in good health and CMV-seronegative. The CDR3 DNA sequence: TGTGCCAGCAGCTTGGCCCATCTACCGCGGCAGCCCCAGCATTTT. Encoded protein: CASSLAHLPRQPQHF.